The T cell receptor (beta chain) described here comes from a study of T cell repertoires in cytomegalovirus infection. Overall study results and limits: Predominance within the ex vivo response was attributable to HLA-C-restricted CMV-specific TCR beta clonotypes. Cumulative frequency of public TCR beta families picked out carriers of CMV plus the relevant HLA.

This clonotype was observed at least ten times. Its antigen is not identified. TCRdb re-analysed the reads in MiXCR, keeping a single row per CDR3 protein. This table holds a few hundred thousand distinct CDR3 sequences, over 15% found once. V was cut by 3 bases and J by 6 bases, with 13 bases left in between. The CDR3 spans 14 residues. The V gene's germline CDR1 is SGHVS and CDR2 FQNEAQ. This clonotype originated in a human donor in good health (CMV status not recorded). Some clones in this sample may be carry-over from other donors' samples. The sequenced material came from CD8+ T cells from PBMCs. The chain links TRBV7-8 to TRBJ2-3; D may correspond to TRBD1 or TRBD2 (5 bases each). CDR3 in DNA: TGTGCCAGCAGCTTTGGGGGATTCTACGATACGCAGTATTTT. This translates into CASSFGGFYDTQYF.